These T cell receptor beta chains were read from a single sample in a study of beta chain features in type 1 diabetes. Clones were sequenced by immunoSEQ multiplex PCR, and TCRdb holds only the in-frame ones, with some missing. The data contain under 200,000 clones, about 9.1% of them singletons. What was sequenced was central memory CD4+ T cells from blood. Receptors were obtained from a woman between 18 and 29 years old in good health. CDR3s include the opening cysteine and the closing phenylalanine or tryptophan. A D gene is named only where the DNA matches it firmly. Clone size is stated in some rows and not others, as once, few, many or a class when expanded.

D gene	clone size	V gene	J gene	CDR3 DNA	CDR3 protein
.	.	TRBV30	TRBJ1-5	TGTGCCTGGAGCGGGGACTCCCGGCAGCCCCAGCATTTT	CAWSGDSRQPQHF
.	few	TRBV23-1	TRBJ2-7	TGCGCCAGCAGTCCCACCCGGACTACGGGTACCGACGAGCAGTACTTC	CASSPTRTTGTDEQYF
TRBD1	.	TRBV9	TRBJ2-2	TGTGCCAGCAGCGCCCAACAGGGGGTAGAAGGCGGGGAGCTGTTTTTT	CASSAQQGVEGGELFF
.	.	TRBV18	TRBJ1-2	TGTGCCAGCTCTCCTGGGAGGGACATTGAGGGCTACACCTTC	CASSPGRDIEGYTF
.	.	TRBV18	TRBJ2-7	TGTGCCAGCTCACCACCTACGGGGGGCTCCGGCTACGAGCAGTACTTC	CASSPPTGGSGYEQYF
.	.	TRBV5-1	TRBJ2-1	TGCGCCAGCAGCGCCCGGGATTTTAAATACAATGAGCAGTTCTTC	CASSARDFKYNEQFF
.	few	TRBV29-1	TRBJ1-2	TGCAGCGTTGAAGATCCGGTAGCTAACTATGGCTACACCTTC	CSVEDPVANYGYTF
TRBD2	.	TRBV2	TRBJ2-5	TGTGCCAGCAGTGACGGAGCGGGAGTGGTGGAGACCCAGTACTTC	CASSDGAGVVETQYF
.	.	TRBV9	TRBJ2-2	TGTGCCAGCGGGCAGGTGAACACCGGGGAGCTGTTTTTT	CASGQVNTGELFF
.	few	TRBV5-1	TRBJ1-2	TGCGCCAGCAGCTTGACAGAAACCTATGGCTACACCTTC	CASSLTETYGYTF
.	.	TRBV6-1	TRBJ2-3	TGTGCCAGCATTAGGGCAGGGAACACAGATACGCAGTATTTT	CASIRAGNTDTQYF
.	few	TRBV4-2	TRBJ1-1	TGTGCCAGCAGCCAAGATACCGTAACGCGGGATAAGACTGAAGCTTTCTTT	CASSQDTVTRDKTEAFF
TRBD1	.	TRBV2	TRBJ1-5	TGTGCCAGCGCGTTTGAGTCGACAGGGTATCAGCCCCAGCATTTT	CASAFESTGYQPQHF
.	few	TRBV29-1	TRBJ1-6	TGCAGCGTGGGGAGATGGACAGCTCATTCACCCCTCCACTTT	CSVGRWTAHSPLHF
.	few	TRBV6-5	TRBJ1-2	TGTGCCAGCAGTTACGGACAGAGCAGTAACTATGGCTACACCTTC	CASSYGQSSNYGYTF
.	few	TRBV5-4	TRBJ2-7	TGTGCCAGCAGCTTGCCGGGAGTGGGCTACGAGCAGTACTTC	CASSLPGVGYEQYF
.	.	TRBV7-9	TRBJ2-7	TGTGCCAGCAGCAAGGGGGACTACCAATACGAGCAGTACTTC	CASSKGDYQYEQYF
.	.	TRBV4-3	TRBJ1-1	TGCGCCAGCAGCCAACCAGGCGATCCTGTAGCTTTCTTT	CASSQPGDPVAFF
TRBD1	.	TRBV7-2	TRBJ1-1	TGTGCCAGCAGCATCGGACAGGGGTGGGACACTGAAGCTTTCTTT	CASSIGQGWDTEAFF
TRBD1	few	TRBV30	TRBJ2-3	TGTGCCTGGAGTCCGAAAGGACAGGGGTCAGATACGCAGTATTTT	CAWSPKGQGSDTQYF
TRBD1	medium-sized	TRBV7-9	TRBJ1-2	TGTGCCAGCAGCTTCACGACAGGGGACTATGGCTACACCTTC	CASSFTTGDYGYTF
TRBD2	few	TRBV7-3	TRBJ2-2	TGTGCCAGCAGCTTCGCAGCGGGGGCGGGTTTCGGGGAGCTGTTTTTT	CASSFAAGAGFGELFF
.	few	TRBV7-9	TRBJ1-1	TGTGCCAGCAGCTTATTCGGGGACACTGAAGCTTTCTTT	CASSLFGDTEAFF
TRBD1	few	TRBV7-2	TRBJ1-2	TGTGCCAGCAGCTTGGGGACAGGGGAATATGGCTACACCTTC	CASSLGTGEYGYTF
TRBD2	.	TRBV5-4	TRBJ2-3	TGTGCCAGCAGCAGCTCGGGACTAGCGGGGGCCGCCGGAGATACGCAGTATTTT	CASSSSGLAGAAGDTQYF
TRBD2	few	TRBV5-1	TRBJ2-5	TGCGCCAGCAGCTTGGGACTAGCGGTCCAAGAGACCCAGTACTTC	CASSLGLAVQETQYF
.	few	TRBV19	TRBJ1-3	TGTGCCAGTAGTTCCGGGGATTATTATGGAAACACCATATATTTT	CASSSGDYYGNTIYF
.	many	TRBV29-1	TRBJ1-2	TGCAGCGTTGTAGACTCCTATGGCTACACCTTC	CSVVDSYGYTF
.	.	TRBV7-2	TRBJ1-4	TGTGCCAGCAGCGGACAGACTAATGAAAAACTGTTTTTT	CASSGQTNEKLFF
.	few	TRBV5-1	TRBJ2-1	TGCGCCAGCAGCTTGAACTCTTACAATGAGCAGTTCTTC	CASSLNSYNEQFF
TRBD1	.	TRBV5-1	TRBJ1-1	TGCGCCAGCAGCTTGGGGGACAGGTCGAACACTGAAGCTTTCTTT	CASSLGDRSNTEAFF
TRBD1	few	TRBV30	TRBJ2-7	TGTGCCTGGAGTACAGGGGGCCCGCTACCCTACGAGCAGTACTTC	CAWSTGGPLPYEQYF
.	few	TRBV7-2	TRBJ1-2	TGTGCCAGCAGCTTACAAGGTACAAGGGGAGGCTACACCTTC	CASSLQGTRGGYTF